Below are 18 T cell receptor beta chains sequenced from a single sample in a study of blood T cell repertoires in COVID-19. The protocol was immunoSEQ multiplex PCR, while the TCRdb copy is restricted to in-frame clones and leaves out a portion. The repertoire holds 200,000 to 250,000 clones, with about 93% as singletons. The sequenced sample was peripheral blood. These receptors all come from a man aged 30 to 45 with COVID-19, enrolled during active disease.

The chain carries TRBV5-5 and TRBJ1-2; 10 nucleotides align to TRBD1. Looked up from germline, CDR1 is SGHKS and CDR2 is YYEKEE (reference sequence). CDR3 size: 15 residues. Trimming at V came to 3 bases and at J to 10 bases, leaving 12 bases not matched to a gene. The CDR3 here is CASSWLPGQGSDYTF. The CDR3, as DNA: TGTGCCAGCAGCTGGTTACCGGGACAGGGGTCGGACTACACCTTC.

The chain combines TRBV2 with TRBJ2-5; tentatively, D is TRBD1 (6 bases). This CDR3 has 15 residues. Germline CDR1 reads SNHLY; CDR2 reads FYNNEI. V was cut by 4 bases and J by 5 bases, with 17 bases left in between. CDR3 in DNA: TGTGCCAGCAGTGCCGTTCAGGGAAGGGGGGAGACCCAGTACTTC. This codes for CASSAVQGRGETQYF.

The chain carries TRBV4-1 and TRBJ2-1, with D perhaps matching TRBD2 (5 bases). This CDR3 region has 16 residues. The V and J ends lost 0 bases and 0 bases respectively, with 9 bases between them. The germline V gene encodes CDR1 MGHRA and CDR2 YSYEKL. The CDR3 loop reads CASSQEGRGSYNEQFF. CDR3 DNA: TGCGCCAGCAGCCAAGAAGGTCGGGGCTCCTACAATGAGCAGTTCTTC.

The count of this clone is one. The rearrangement links TRBV2 to TRBJ1-5; D remains ambiguous. The germline V and J ends were trimmed by 4 bases and 6 bases, with 10 bases remaining between them. Germline-derived CDR1 and CDR2 are SNHLY and FYNNEI. This CDR3 has 13 amino acids. The CDR3 loop reads CASSGGLVQPQHF. CDR3 bases: TGTGCCAGCAGTGGAGGTCTAGTTCAGCCCCAGCATTTT.

There are a few counts of this clone. The V gene is TRBV5-1, the J gene TRBJ1-1; TRBD1 aligns across 10 bases. This CDR3 has 17 amino acids. Germline CDR1 SGHRS, CDR2 YFSETQ. V shed 0 bases, J shed 0 bases, and the junction held 5 bases outside the gene matches. DNA for the CDR3: TGCGCCAGCAGCTTGGAGGCGGGACAGGGGATGAACACTGAAGCTTTCTTT. Translated: CASSLEAGQGMNTEAFF.

The rearrangement joins TRBV19 to TRBJ2-5; possible D gene TRBD2, 5 bases. The CDR3 consists of 13 residues. Germline V CDR1 and CDR2: LNHDA, SQIVND (reference sequence). With 4 bases removed from V and 3 bases from J, the gap between germline ends came to 9 bases. CDR3 residues: CASSRAGEETQYF. The CDR3 DNA is TGTGCCAGTAGTAGGGCCGGGGAAGAGACCCAGTACTTC.

This clone was counted once. V usage is TRBV6-6 and J usage is TRBJ1-2; TRBD1 agrees at 7 bases. This CDR3 region has 11 residues. Germline CDR1 MNHNY, CDR2 SVGAGI (reference sequence). V shed 5 bases and J 7 bases; nucleotides not matched to a gene: 1. CDR3 DNA: TGTGCCAGCAGTAGGGGGCCTGGCTACACCTTC. It specifies CASSRGPGYTF.

The V call is TRBV5-1, the J call TRBJ2-2, with 8 bases matching TRBD2. Germline CDR1 SGHRS, CDR2 YFSETQ. The V and J ends lost 4 bases and 6 bases, in that order; junction bases with no gene match: 8. The CDR3 totals 15 residues. The CDR3 protein is CASSQLTSGAGELFF. CDR3 in DNA: TGCGCCAGCAGCCAGCTAACTAGCGGCGCCGGGGAGCTGTTTTTT.

V gene TRBV15 combines with J gene TRBJ2-7, with TRBD2 matching over 8 bases. The length of the CDR3 is 17 residues. The germline V gene encodes CDR1 LNHNV and CDR2 YYDKDF (reference sequence). With V trimmed by 0 bases and J by 0 bases, 7 bases remained unmatched. Written as DNA, the CDR3 is TGTGCCACCAGCAGAGATTCTGCTAGCGGGTCCTCCTACGAGCAGTACTTC. Translation: CATSRDSASGSSYEQYF.

The chain has TRBV9 and TRBJ2-3; a weak D match, TRBD1 (6 bases). The CDR3 length is 15 residues. The V and J ends lost 0 bases and 5 bases respectively, with 13 bases between them. Per the germline V gene, CDR1 is SGDLS and CDR2 is YYNGEE. The CDR3 protein is CASSVDLRGVDTQYF. CDR3 DNA sequence: TGTGCCAGCAGCGTAGATCTCAGGGGAGTAGATACGCAGTATTTT.

This sequence joins TRBV4-1 and TRBJ2-1; TRBD1 aligns across 12 bases. The germline CDR1 and CDR2 sequences are MGHRA and YSYEKL. There are 20 residues in the CDR3. The trim removed 3 bases at V and 9 bases at J, leaving 21 bases unmatched. The CDR3 sequence is CASSQPGTGGGGARRGEQFF. The CDR3 DNA is TGCGCCAGCAGCCAGCCCGGGACAGGGGGCGGAGGGGCACGTCGGGGTGAGCAGTTCTTC.

The chain carries TRBV2 and TRBJ2-7; D is unresolved. Trimming stripped 9 bases from V and 0 bases from J, with 9 bases between. This CDR3 has 12 amino acids. From germline, CDR1 is SNHLY and CDR2 FYNNEI. The CDR3 loop is CASTASSYEQYF. The CDR3 DNA sequence: TGTGCCAGTACCGCTAGCTCCTACGAGCAGTACTTC.

This chain uses TRBV4-1 with TRBJ2-3; TRBD2 might be the D (6 bases). Germline lookup yields CDR1 MGHRA and CDR2 YSYEKL. Trimming removed 1 base at V and 5 bases at J, with 13 bases between. The CDR3 is made up of 15 amino acids. The CDR3 sequence: CASSQVAGSVDTQYF. The CDR3 DNA reads TGCGCCAGCAGCCAAGTTGCGGGGAGTGTAGATACGCAGTATTTT.

The gene calls are TRBV6-5 and TRBJ1-5, with TRBD1 matching over 10 bases. The junction had 7 bases not matched to a gene; V was cut back by 6 bases and J by 5 bases. From germline, CDR1 is MNHEY and CDR2 SVGAGI. The CDR3 has 15 residues. This chain's CDR3 is CASRMTGGSDQPQHF. CDR3 bases: TGTGCCAGCAGAATGACAGGGGGCTCGGATCAGCCCCAGCATTTT.

The chain combines TRBV6-5 with TRBJ1-6, with a possible D match to TRBD1 (5 bases). This CDR3 comprises 13 residues. Germline V lookup: CDR1 MNHEY, CDR2 SVGAGI. V was cut by 6 bases and J by 9 bases, with 12 bases left in between. The CDR3 is CASRRTGRSPLHF. The DNA of the CDR3 is TGTGCCAGCAGGCGCACAGGCCGTTCACCCCTCCACTTT.

V gene TRBV12-3 or TRBV12-4 combines with J gene TRBJ1-3; no clear D gene. Trimming shortened V by 7 bases and J by 11 bases, and 15 bases separated the two germline ends. The length of the CDR3 is 12 residues. The CDR3 region has the DNA TGTGCCAGCATAACCCCAGGTTTAGCCATATATTTT. Its translation: CASITPGLAIYF.

The CDR3 DNA follows: TGTGCCAGTAGTATTTTTGGGGGGAAGAATTCACCCCTCCACTTT. This sequence encodes CASSIFGGKNSPLHF. V is TRBV19 and J is TRBJ1-6; D is perhaps TRBD1 (5 bases). This CDR3 has 15 residues. Trimming took off 3 bases at V and 7 bases at J, with 13 bases between the two ends. Germline values: CDR1 LNHDA, CDR2 SQIVND (reference sequence).

This sequence joins TRBV30 and TRBJ1-1; 8 bases map to TRBD1. The CDR3 contains 14 residues. The V segment lost 4 bases and the J segment 1 base; nucleotides outside the gene matches: 5. CDR1 and CDR2 from the germline V gene are GTSNPN and SVGIG (reference sequence). The CDR3 bases are TGTGCCTGGACCCTGACAGGGGCGAACACTGAAGCTTTCTTT. Protein product: CAWTLTGANTEAFF.